Below are 28 T cell receptor beta chains sequenced from a single sample in a study of immune evolution from preneoplasia to lung adenocarcinoma. TCRdb's table, derived via immunoSEQ multiplex PCR, lists solely in-frame clones and lacks some. Seen here are some 7,800 clones, about two thirds observed once, and the top ten hold roughly 10%. The sequenced material came from FFPE lung adenocarcinoma in situ tissue. These receptors were obtained from a donor aged 70 or over with lung adenocarcinoma. Some clones in this sample may be carry-over from other donors' samples.

V gene TRBV10-1 combines with J gene TRBJ2-1, with 15 bases fitting TRBD2. CDR1 WNHNN and CDR2 SYGVQD come from the germline V gene (reference sequence). V was clipped by 4 bases and J by 12 bases; unmatched bases: 10. The CDR3 covers 16 residues. The chain's CDR3 is CASSGPGTSGRFRQFF. CDR3 nucleotides: TGCGCCAGCAGTGGACCCGGGACTAGCGGGAGGTTTAGGCAGTTCTTC.

This rearrangement joins TRBV7-6 to TRBJ2-1; possible D gene TRBD2, 6 bases. The CDR3 consists of 14 residues. The V and J ends lost 11 bases and 6 bases respectively, with 20 bases between them. The germline V gene encodes CDR1 SGHVS and CDR2 FNYEAQ. The CDR3 is CAVPSAEGGNEQFF. DNA for the CDR3: TGTGCCGTCCCATCGGCGGAGGGAGGCAATGAGCAGTTCTTC.

The rearrangement links TRBV2 to TRBJ2-1; no firm D call. The V gene lost 6 bases and the J gene lost 10 bases, with 16 bases spanning the gap. Per the germline V gene, CDR1 is SNHLY and CDR2 is FYNNEI. This CDR3 has 13 residues. The CDR3 DNA reads TGTGCCAGCAGGCTAGACTGGGGTCAGGAGCAGTTCTTC. This gives the protein CASRLDWGQEQFF.

V and J are TRBV28 and TRBJ1-2; possibly TRBD1 for D (6 bases). Trimming took off 3 bases at V and 3 bases at J, with 14 bases between the two ends. There are 15 residues in the CDR3. The V gene's germline CDR1 is MDHEN and CDR2 SYDVKM. The CDR3 region is CASSLAAWGHYGYTF. The CDR3 DNA sequence: TGTGCCAGCAGTTTGGCGGCGTGGGGGCACTATGGCTACACCTTC.

The chain recombines TRBV11-1 with TRBJ1-4, with 7 bases matching TRBD1. The V gene's germline CDR1 is SGHAT and CDR2 FQDESV (reference sequence). The CDR3 covers 16 residues. With 5 bases clipped from V and 3 bases from J, the junction kept 9 bases outside the gene matches. The CDR3: CASSVGGGTANEKLFF. CDR3 nucleotides: TGTGCCAGCAGCGTAGGAGGCGGGACAGCTAATGAAAAACTGTTTTTT.

The chain employs TRBV30 and TRBJ1-4, with TRBD1 matching over 7 bases. The J segment lost 5 bases and the V segment lost 3 bases, leaving 6 bases of the junction unmatched. This CDR3 region has 14 residues. Per the germline V gene, CDR1 is GTSNPN and CDR2 is SVGIG (reference sequence). The CDR3 DNA reads as TGTGCCTGGAGGGCCGGGACAGTAAATGAAAAACTGTTTTTT. As protein: CAWRAGTVNEKLFF.

The V and J genes are TRBV11-3 and TRBJ2-7; 9 bases are shared with TRBD1. Unmatched junction bases numbered 6, after V lost 0 bases and J lost 3 bases. CDR3 length: 16 amino acids. Germline V gives CDR1 SGHNT, CDR2 YENEEA. CDR3 in DNA: TGTGCCAGCAGCTTAGAACGGGGGACAGGGAACTACGAGCAGTACTTC. Residues: CASSLERGTGNYEQYF.

This clone rates as medium-sized. This chain links TRBV19 with TRBJ2-1; D is ambiguous. Deletions cut 3 bases from V and 0 bases from J, with 0 bases between. CDR1 LNHDA and CDR2 SQIVND come from the germline V gene (reference sequence). There are 12 residues in the CDR3. CDR3 in DNA: TGTGCCAGTAGTATCTCCTACAATGAGCAGTTCTTC. This gives the protein CASSISYNEQFF.

V gene TRBV7-2 combines with J gene TRBJ2-2; possibly TRBD1 for D (5 bases). Germline V gene data show CDR1 as SGHTA and CDR2 as FQGNSA. V dropped 3 bases and J dropped 6 bases, with 11 bases sitting between them. This CDR3 region has 14 residues. The CDR3 region has the DNA TGTGCCAGCAGCTTCTCGCAGGGTGCCGGGGAGCTGTTTTTT. Protein product: CASSFSQGAGELFF.

This clone is medium-sized in the sample. V and J are TRBV6-6 and TRBJ1-3, with TRBD1 as a possible D gene (6 bases). The CDR3 has 16 residues. The V end lost 6 bases, the J end lost 6 bases, and 21 bases lay between the germline ends. Germline-derived CDR1 and CDR2 are MNHNY and SVGAGI (reference sequence). CDR3: CASSHAPRGTLNTIYF. CDR3 sequence (DNA): TGTGCCAGCAGCCATGCCCCTAGGGGGACCCTAAACACCATATATTTT.

This clone was picked up a small number of times. The V and J genes are TRBV28 and TRBJ1-1, with 8 bases that match TRBD1. With V trimmed by 6 bases and J by 8 bases, 5 bases remained unmatched. The CDR3 consists of 12 residues. Germline-derived CDR1 and CDR2 are MDHEN and SYDVKM. CDR3 sequence (DNA): TGTGCCAGCAGCTCCGGGACAGGAGAAGCTTTCTTT. This gives the protein CASSSGTGEAFF.

The chain combines TRBV11-1 with TRBJ1-4; D remains unclear. V was trimmed by 6 bases and J by 1 base, leaving 12 bases between them. Per germline, CDR1 SGHAT and CDR2 FQDESV (reference sequence). The CDR3 is made up of 15 amino acids. CDR3 region: CASSRESLTNEKLFF. The CDR3 nucleotides read TGTGCCAGCAGTCGGGAATCCCTAACTAATGAAAAACTGTTTTTT.

V is TRBV7-3 and J is TRBJ2-5; D is unclear. The germline V gene encodes CDR1 SGHTA and CDR2 FQGTGA. The V and J ends lost 2 bases and 2 bases respectively, with 6 bases between them. The CDR3 has 13 residues. The CDR3 is CASSLRRQETQYF. CDR3 bases: TGTGCCAGCAGCTTACGCAGACAAGAGACCCAGTACTTC.

The chain couples TRBV18 to TRBJ1-1; TRBD1 matches 8 bases. This CDR3 has 14 amino acids. The ends lost 6 bases at V and 5 bases at J; junction bases unmatched: 8. Germline V gene data show CDR1 as KGHSH and CDR2 as LQKENI. Written as DNA, the CDR3 is TGTGCCAGCTCTCCCGGACAGGGTGTGACTGAAGCTTTCTTT. It is translated as CASSPGQGVTEAFF.

This clone was detected only a few times. The chain carries TRBV5-4 and TRBJ2-5; the D is unclear. Deletions cut 0 bases from V and 4 bases from J, with 13 bases between. CDR1 SGHNT and CDR2 YYREEE come from the germline V gene (reference sequence). The CDR3 has 15 residues. In nucleotides, the CDR3 is TGTGCCAGCAGCTTGGCCTCAACGCGAGGAGAGACCCAGTACTTC. Translating it yields CASSLASTRGETQYF.

V gene TRBV9 combines with J gene TRBJ2-2; possible D gene TRBD2, 6 bases. There are 14 residues in the CDR3. From germline, CDR1 is SGDLS and CDR2 YYNGEE. Trimming took 1 base from V and 3 from J, leaving 7 bases between them. As DNA, the CDR3 is TGTGCCAGCAGCGTATGGGGGGACACCGGGGAGCTGTTTTTT. It is translated as CASSVWGDTGELFF. Full variable domain (outside the CDR3, taken from reference TRBV9 and TRBJ2-2): DSGVTQTPKHLITATGQRVTLRCSPRSGDLSVYWYQQSLDQGLQFLIQYYNGEERAKGNILERFSAQQFPDLHSELNLSSLELGDSALYFCASSVWGDTGELFFGEGSRLTVL.

The V gene is TRBV5-6, the J gene TRBJ2-1; maybe TRBD1 (5 bases). Per the germline V gene, CDR1 is SGHDT and CDR2 is YYEEEE. The V and J ends lost 7 bases and 3 bases respectively, with 14 bases between them. CDR3 length equals 14 residues. The CDR3 nucleotides are TGTGCCAGCCACAAGGACACCTACTACAATGAGCAGTTCTTC. It translates to CASHKDTYYNEQFF.

This clone has a handful of counts. J is TRBJ2-2 and V is TRBV6-5, with D uncertain. This CDR3 has 14 amino acids. Germline V gene data show CDR1 as MNHEY and CDR2 as SVGAGI. V gave up 10 bases and J gave up 3 bases, with 15 bases separating them. As DNA, the CDR3 is TGTGCCATCTCCGGCAGCCCTCACACCGGGGAGCTGTTTTTT. This codes for CAISGSPHTGELFF.

This clone showed up just a few times. The rearrangement links TRBV19 to TRBJ2-7, with D tentatively TRBD2 (5 bases). Trimming left V 3 bases short and J 3 bases short, with 12 bases between. CDR1 and CDR2 (germline): LNHDA, SQIVND (reference sequence). The CDR3 loop spans 14 amino acids. CDR3 in DNA: TGTGCCAGTAGTATGACGGGGAATTACTACGAGCAGTACTTC. The encoded protein is CASSMTGNYYEQYF.

This clone was seen a few times. The chain uses TRBV28 and TRBJ1-2; maybe TRBD1 (5 bases). Germline-derived CDR1 and CDR2 are MDHEN and SYDVKM. V lost 5 bases, J lost 8 bases, and 15 bases lay in between. The length of the CDR3 is 13 residues. DNA for the CDR3: TGTGCCAGCAGTGAAGGAGGGGATGACGGCTACACCTTC. Protein: CASSEGGDDGYTF.

This clone came up a few times. The chain combines TRBV2 with TRBJ2-7, with a possible D match to TRBD1 (5 bases). V dropped 4 bases and J dropped 2 bases, with 9 bases sitting between them. From germline, CDR1 is SNHLY and CDR2 FYNNEI. The CDR3 runs 13 residues. The CDR3 reads CASSGVTAYEQYF. The CDR3 bases are TGTGCCAGCAGTGGTGTGACAGCCTACGAGCAGTACTTC. Looking up the rest from reference TRBV2 and TRBJ2-7 gives the full variable domain: EPEVTQTPSHQVTQMGQEVILRCVPISNHLYFYWYRQILGQKVEFLVSFYNNEISEKSEIFDDQFSVERPDGSNFTLKIRSTKLEDSAMYFCASSGVTAYEQYFGPGTRLTVT.

The CDR3 nucleotides read TGTGCCAGCAGCTTTAGCGGCCCCGGGACCTACGAGCAGTACTTC. Its protein product is CASSFSGPGTYEQYF. The chain combines TRBV11-3 with TRBJ2-7; D might be TRBD2 (6 bases). The V end lost 3 bases, the J end lost 2 bases, and 14 bases lay between the germline ends. The CDR3 is 15 amino acids. CDR1 is SGHNT, CDR2 YENEEA, per germline. The full variable domain, rest sourced from reference TRBV11-3 and TRBJ2-7, is EAGVVQSPRYKIIEKKQPVAFWCNPISGHNTLYWYLQNLGQGPELLIRYENEEAVDDSQLPKDRFSAERLKGVDSTLKIQPAELGDSAVYLCASSFSGPGTYEQYFGPGTRLTVT.

CDR3 protein: CASSEVEGADQPQHF. CDR3 DNA: TGTGCCAGCAGTGAGGTGGAGGGCGCGGATCAGCCCCAGCATTTT. The V call is TRBV6-1, the J call TRBJ1-5; no definite D call. V was shortened by 3 bases and J by 5 bases, with 14 bases between the two germline ends. Germline V gene data show CDR1 as MNHNS and CDR2 as SASEGT. This CDR3 has 15 amino acids.

The rearrangement joins TRBV10-2 to TRBJ2-7; 8 bases are a match to TRBD1. Germline CDR1 WSHSY, CDR2 SAAADI. This CDR3 region has 14 residues. The V and J ends lost 7 bases and 4 bases, in that order; junction bases with no gene match: 9. CDR3 in DNA: TGCGCCAGCACCGGGACAGGCCCGGTATACGAGCAGTACTTC. Amino acids: CASTGTGPVYEQYF.

The CDR3 spells CASTAQRGAFF. CDR3 sequence (DNA): TGTGCCAGCACCGCTCAAAGGGGTGCTTTCTTT. V is TRBV28 and J is TRBJ1-1; maybe TRBD1 (5 bases). CDR1 and CDR2 (germline): MDHEN, SYDVKM. This CDR3 contains 11 residues. The ends were cut back, 7 bases at V and 11 bases at J, with 14 bases in the middle.

The chain has TRBV5-6 and TRBJ2-5; D call uncertain. This CDR3 has 14 residues. V was cut by 2 bases and J by 2 bases, with 10 bases left in between. In germline, CDR1 is SGHDT, CDR2 YYEEEE. The CDR3 sequence is CASSFLMGQETQYF. The DNA for the CDR3 is TGTGCCAGCAGCTTCCTGATGGGGCAAGAGACCCAGTACTTC.

This clone was found a few times. This chain links TRBV2 with TRBJ2-1; tentatively, D is TRBD1 (5 bases). The germline CDR1 and CDR2 sequences are SNHLY and FYNNEI. This CDR3 is built from 15 residues. The V end was cut by 7 bases, the J end by 3 bases, with 16 bases between. CDR3 residues: CASIPLDSFYNEQFF. The CDR3 nucleotides read TGTGCCAGCATCCCTCTCGACAGTTTCTACAATGAGCAGTTCTTC.

Of note for this clone: The sample contains more than one DNA sequence encoding this CDR3. This rearrangement joins TRBV20-1 to TRBJ2-7; D remains unclear. Per germline, CDR1 DFQATT and CDR2 SNEGSKA (reference sequence). Trimming removed 1 base at V and 4 bases at J, with 5 bases between. This CDR3 spans 11 amino acids. The CDR3 protein is CSARGGYEQYF. CDR3 nucleotide sequence: TGCAGTGCTAGAGGAGGATACGAGCAGTACTTC.